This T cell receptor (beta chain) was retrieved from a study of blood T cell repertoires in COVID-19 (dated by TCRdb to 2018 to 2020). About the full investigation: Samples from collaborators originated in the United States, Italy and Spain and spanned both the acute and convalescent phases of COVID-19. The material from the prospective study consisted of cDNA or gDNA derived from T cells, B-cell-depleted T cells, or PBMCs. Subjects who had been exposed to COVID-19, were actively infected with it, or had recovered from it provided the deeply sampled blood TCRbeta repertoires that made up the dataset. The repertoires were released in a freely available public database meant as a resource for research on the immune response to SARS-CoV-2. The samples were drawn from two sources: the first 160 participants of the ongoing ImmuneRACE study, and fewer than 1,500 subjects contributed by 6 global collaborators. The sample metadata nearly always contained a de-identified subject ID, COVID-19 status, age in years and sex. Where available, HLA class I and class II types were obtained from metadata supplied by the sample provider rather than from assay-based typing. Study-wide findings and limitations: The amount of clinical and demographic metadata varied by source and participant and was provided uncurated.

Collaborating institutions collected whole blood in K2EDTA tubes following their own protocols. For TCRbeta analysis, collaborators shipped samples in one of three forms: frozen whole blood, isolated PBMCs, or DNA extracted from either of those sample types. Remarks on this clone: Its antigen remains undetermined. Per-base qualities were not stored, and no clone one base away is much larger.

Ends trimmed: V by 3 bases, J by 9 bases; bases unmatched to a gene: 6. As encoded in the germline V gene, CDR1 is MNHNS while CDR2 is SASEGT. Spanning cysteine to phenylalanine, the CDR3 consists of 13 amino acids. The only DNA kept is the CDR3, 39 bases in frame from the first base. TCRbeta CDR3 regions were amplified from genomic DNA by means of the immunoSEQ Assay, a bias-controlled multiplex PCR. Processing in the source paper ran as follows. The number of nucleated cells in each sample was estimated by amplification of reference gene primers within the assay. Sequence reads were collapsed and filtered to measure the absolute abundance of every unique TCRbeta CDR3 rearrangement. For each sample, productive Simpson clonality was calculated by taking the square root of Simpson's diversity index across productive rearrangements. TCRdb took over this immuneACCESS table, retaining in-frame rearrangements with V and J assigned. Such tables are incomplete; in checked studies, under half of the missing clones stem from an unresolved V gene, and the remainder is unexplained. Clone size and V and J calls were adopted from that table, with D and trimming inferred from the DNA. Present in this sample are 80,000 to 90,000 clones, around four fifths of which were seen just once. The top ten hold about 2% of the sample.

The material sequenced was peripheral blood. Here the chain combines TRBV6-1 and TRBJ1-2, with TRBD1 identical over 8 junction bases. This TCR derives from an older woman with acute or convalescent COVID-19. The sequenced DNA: TGTGCCAGCAGTGAGGGGGACAGGCCGCGCTACACCTTC. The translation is CASSEGDRPRYTF.